This T cell receptor beta chain appears in the sequencing data of a study of blood T cell repertoires in COVID-19. Study overall: The United States, Italy and Spain provided the acute and convalescent COVID-19 samples. Nucleic acid was either cDNA or gDNA, and it came from T cells, B-cell-depleted T cells, or PBMCs.

Per the original methods: By means of reference gene primer amplification, nucleated cell counts were estimated. Profiling relied on immunoSEQ multiplex PCR, and the TCRdb table lists in-frame clones only, not all of them. V, J and clone size derive from that table, while D and trimming were established from the DNA sequence. The sample carries roughly 70,000 clones, more than 80% recorded once. The CDR3 extends over 15 amino acids. Trimming cost V 6 bases and J 8 bases; bases outside gene matches: 10. Germline V gene data show CDR1 as LGHNT and CDR2 as FRNRAP. The specimen was peripheral blood. V and J are TRBV12-5 and TRBJ2-2, with 9 nucleotides matching TRBD1. The clonotype comes from a woman over 75 with active COVID-19. CDR3 residues: CASGHSGTGSGELFF. The CDR3 nucleotides read TGTGCTAGTGGCCATTCCGGGACAGGGTCGGGGGAGCTGTTTTTT.